The TCR beta chain under discussion was sequenced for a study of T cells in Graves' hyperthyroidism and ophthalmopathy (dated 2019 in TCRdb). Regarding the research as a whole: Peripheral blood samples were taken at initial diagnosis, before any treatment was given. TCR V-J signatures able to tell the groups apart were searched for in a discovery cohort of 95 or so patients, of whom more than 40 had Graves' ophthalmopathy and around 58 had stable Graves' hyperthyroidism. Prospective prediction of ophthalmopathy was tested in an independent validation cohort of 18 hyperthyroidism patients and 17 patients who later progressed to ophthalmopathy. After sampling, hyperthyroidism patients received methimazole starting at 30 mg daily, and ophthalmopathy patients received high-dose intravenous methylprednisolone. In addition, the study compared T-cell repertoires in thyroid tissue and in blood from about 6 Graves' hyperthyroidism patients. TCR Vbeta CDR3 sequencing of 135 peripheral blood samples (around 45 ophthalmopathy, roughly 72 hyperthyroidism and some 17 progressor patients) is reported in the paper. The roughly 91 discovery patients were randomly split 7:3 into training and test sets.

Study-wide conclusions, independent of this receptor: In validation, progression to ophthalmopathy was predicted by the model with 65% to 71% sensitivity and roughly 76% specificity, a median of around 6.5 months before onset. Most expanded thyroid clonotypes (frequency above 0.001) were also found in blood, which suggests that blood repertoires may mirror thyroid immune responses. In cross-validation, a model built on a 13 V-J signature told ophthalmopathy apart from stable hyperthyroidism with approximately 90% sensitivity and roughly 81% specificity, and in testing the same model reached 80%/75%. Sample size was not statistically predetermined, and blinding of investigators to group allocation was not performed.

Details on this clonotype: Its recognized antigen is unknown. Per-nucleotide qualities are absent, and no much larger clonotype sits a single base away.

The hyperthyroidism patients were between 18 and 65 years old and newly diagnosed, with a disease duration of less than 2 months. Any patient with an uncontrolled infection, another autoimmune disease, pregnancy or lactation was excluded. Diagnoses were based on clinical symptoms, serum thyroxine and TRAb, thyroid ultrasound and orbital computed tomography. For progressor patients, blood was drawn at the first diagnosis of hyperthyroidism, before any ophthalmopathy symptoms had appeared. PBMCs were separated from under 11 ml of fresh peripheral blood using Ficoll-Paque density gradient centrifugation. Patients classed as progressors first received a Graves' hyperthyroidism diagnosis and then went on to develop ophthalmopathy during follow-up. Total RNA was extracted with Trizol reagent, and quality was checked on an Agilent 2100 Bioanalyzer. The TCR beta CDR3 regions were amplified from the RNA transcripts. A first-round RT-PCR of the TCR CDR3 used the HTBI primer set with the Qiagen OneStep RT-PCR kit. Libraries were constructed in a second round of multiplex PCR, after which size selection and purification were performed. Sequencing of the libraries was done on an Illumina HiSeq2000 using paired-end 100 bp reads. The paper's processing steps were these. Raw data were processed with SOAPnuke, discarding reads with adapters, uncalled bases, mean Phred below 15, or no exact constant-primer or identifier match. COPE v1.2.5 was used to merge the high-quality paired reads, and each unique nucleotide sequence was defined as a clonotype. MiTCR v1.1 was used to align clonotypes to the IMGT TRBV, TRBD and TRBJ reference segments. The analysis was restricted to V-J combinations with a frequency above 0.0001, which together covered roughly 99% of the repertoires. A TCS score was defined as the ratio of F50 (clonal expansion) to E x V (chaos), with BLOSUM62-based TCRdist applied between CDR3 peptides within each V-J. Welch's t-statistics and random forest reduced around 550 V-J features to 13, which were used in a naive Bayes classifier (R e1071). TCRdb reprocessed the public reads (quality trimming at Q25 with fastp, clone calling with MiXCR) and kept in-frame beta chains. Each CDR3 protein gets just one entry, which takes the most common genes and DNA from the rows behind it. Here the V and J calls rest on TCRdb's processing, not on the authors' analysis. For this sample the table gives 600,000 to 850,000 distinct CDR3 sequences, of which under 20% were detected only once. Approximately 16% of the sample lies in the top ten.

The TCR comes from a woman aged 50 to 65 with Graves' hyperthyroidism that later progressed to Graves' ophthalmopathy. The sequenced material came from blood.

The CDR3 region has the sequence CASSLERGPQHF. DNA sequence: TGTGCCAGCAGCTTAGAACGGGGGCCCCAGCATTTT. The chain was built from TRBV7-9 and TRBJ1-5; the D gene identity is not certain. The junction shows trimming of 1 base on V and 9 bases on J, plus 7 bases between the germline ends. The CDR3 starts with the cysteine, ends with the phenylalanine, and has 12 residues. The retained sequence is limited to the CDR3, 36 bases, with the frame set at the first base. CDR1 and CDR2 are read off the germline V gene (reference sequence) as SEHNR and FQNEAQ.